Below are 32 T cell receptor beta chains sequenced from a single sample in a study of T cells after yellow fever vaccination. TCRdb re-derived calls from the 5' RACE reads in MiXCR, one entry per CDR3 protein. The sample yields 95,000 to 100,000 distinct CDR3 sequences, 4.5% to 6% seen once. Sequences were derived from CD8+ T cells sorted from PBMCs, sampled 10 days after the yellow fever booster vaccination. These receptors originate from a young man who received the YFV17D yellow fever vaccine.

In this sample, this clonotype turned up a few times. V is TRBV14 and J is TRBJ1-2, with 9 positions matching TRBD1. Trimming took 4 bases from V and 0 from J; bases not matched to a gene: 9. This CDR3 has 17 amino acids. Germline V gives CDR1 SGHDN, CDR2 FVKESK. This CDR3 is CASSPIGQGPTNYGYTF. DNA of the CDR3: TGTGCCAGCAGCCCTATCGGACAGGGGCCCACTAACTATGGCTACACCTTC. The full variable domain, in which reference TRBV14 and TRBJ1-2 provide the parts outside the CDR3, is EAGVTQFPSHSVIEKGQTVTLRCDPISGHDNLYWYRRVMGKEIKFLLHFVKESKQDESGMPNNRFLAERTGGTYSTLKVQPAELEDSGVYFCASSPIGQGPTNYGYTFGSGTRLTVV.

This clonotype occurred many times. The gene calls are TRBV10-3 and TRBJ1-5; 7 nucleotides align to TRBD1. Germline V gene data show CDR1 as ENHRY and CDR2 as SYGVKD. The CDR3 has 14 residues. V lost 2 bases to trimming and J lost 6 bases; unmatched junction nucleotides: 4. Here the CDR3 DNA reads TGTGCCATCAGTGAGGACAGGGAGAGTCAGCCCCAGCATTTT. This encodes CAISEDRESQPQHF.

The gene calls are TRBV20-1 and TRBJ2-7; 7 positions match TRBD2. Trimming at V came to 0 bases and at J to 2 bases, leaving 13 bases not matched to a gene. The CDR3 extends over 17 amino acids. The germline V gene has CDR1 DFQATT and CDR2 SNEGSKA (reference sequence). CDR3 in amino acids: CSARDVRGGTPPYEQYF. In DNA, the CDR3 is TGCAGTGCTAGAGACGTAAGGGGAGGGACCCCCCCCTACGAGCAGTACTTC.

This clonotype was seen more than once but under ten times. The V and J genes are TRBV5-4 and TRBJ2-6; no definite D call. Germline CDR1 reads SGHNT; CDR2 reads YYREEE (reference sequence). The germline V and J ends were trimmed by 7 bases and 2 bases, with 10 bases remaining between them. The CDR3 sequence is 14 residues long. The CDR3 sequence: CASGVGPGANVLTF. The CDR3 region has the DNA TGTGCCAGCGGTGTAGGGCCTGGGGCCAACGTCCTGACTTTC.

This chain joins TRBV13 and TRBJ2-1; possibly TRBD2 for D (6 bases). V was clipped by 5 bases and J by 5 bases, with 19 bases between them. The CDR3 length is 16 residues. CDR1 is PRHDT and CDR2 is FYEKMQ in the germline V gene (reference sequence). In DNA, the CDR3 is TGTGCCAGCAGCCCGACCGCCCTTGGCGGGGACAATGAGCAGTTCTTC. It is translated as CASSPTALGGDNEQFF.

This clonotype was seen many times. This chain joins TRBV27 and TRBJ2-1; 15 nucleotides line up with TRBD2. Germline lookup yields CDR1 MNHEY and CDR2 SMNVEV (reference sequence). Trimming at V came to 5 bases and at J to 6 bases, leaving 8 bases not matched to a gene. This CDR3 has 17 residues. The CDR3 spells CASSPRTSGGASNEQFF. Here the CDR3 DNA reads TGTGCCAGCAGTCCACGGACTAGCGGGGGGGCGAGCAATGAGCAGTTCTTC.

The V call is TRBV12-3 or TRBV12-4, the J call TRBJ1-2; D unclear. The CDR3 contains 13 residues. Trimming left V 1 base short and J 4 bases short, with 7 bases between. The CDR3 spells CASSLGPFYGYTF. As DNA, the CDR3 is TGTGCCAGCAGTTTAGGACCCTTCTATGGCTACACCTTC.

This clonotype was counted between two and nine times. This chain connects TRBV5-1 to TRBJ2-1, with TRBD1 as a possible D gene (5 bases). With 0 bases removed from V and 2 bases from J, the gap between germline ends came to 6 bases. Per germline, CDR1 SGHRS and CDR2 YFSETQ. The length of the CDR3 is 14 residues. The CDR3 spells CASSLEQAYNEQFF. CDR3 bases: TGCGCCAGCAGCTTGGAACAGGCCTACAATGAGCAGTTCTTC.

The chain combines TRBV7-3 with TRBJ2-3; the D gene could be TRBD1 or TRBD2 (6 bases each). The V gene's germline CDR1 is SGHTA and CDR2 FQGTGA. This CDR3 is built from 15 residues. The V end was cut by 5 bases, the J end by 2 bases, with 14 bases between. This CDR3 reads CASSPEGGFTDTQYF. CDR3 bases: TGTGCCAGCAGCCCAGAGGGGGGCTTCACAGATACGCAGTATTTT.

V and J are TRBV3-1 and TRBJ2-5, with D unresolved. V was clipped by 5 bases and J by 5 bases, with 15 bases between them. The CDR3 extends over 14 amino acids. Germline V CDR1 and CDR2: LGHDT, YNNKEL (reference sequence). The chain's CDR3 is CASSKSRTSETQYF. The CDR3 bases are TGTGCCAGCAGCAAGAGTAGGACGTCGGAGACCCAGTACTTC.

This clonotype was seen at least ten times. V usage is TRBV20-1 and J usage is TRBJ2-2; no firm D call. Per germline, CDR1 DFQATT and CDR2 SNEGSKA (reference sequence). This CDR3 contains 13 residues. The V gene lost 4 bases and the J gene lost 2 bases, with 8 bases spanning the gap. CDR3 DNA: TGCAGTGCTACTGAGACCAACACCGGGGAGCTGTTTTTT. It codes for CSATETNTGELFF.

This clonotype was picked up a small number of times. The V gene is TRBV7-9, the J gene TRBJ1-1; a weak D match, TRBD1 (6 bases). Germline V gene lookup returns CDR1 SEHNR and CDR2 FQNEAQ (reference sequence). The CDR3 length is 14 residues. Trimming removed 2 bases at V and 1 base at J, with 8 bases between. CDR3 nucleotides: TGTGCCAGCAGCTTAACAGGGAAGAACACTGAAGCTTTCTTT. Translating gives CASSLTGKNTEAFF.

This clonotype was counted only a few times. DNA for the CDR3: TGTGCCTCCCGTAGTCGCGGACTAGCGGGGGGGATATACACAGATACGCAGTATTTT. Translation: CASRSRGLAGGIYTDTQYF. This chain uses TRBV10-3 with TRBJ2-3, with 15 bases aligning to TRBD2. This CDR3 has 19 residues. Germline values: CDR1 ENHRY, CDR2 SYGVKD. After removal of 11 bases from V and 2 bases from J, the junction contained 17 bases not matched to a gene.

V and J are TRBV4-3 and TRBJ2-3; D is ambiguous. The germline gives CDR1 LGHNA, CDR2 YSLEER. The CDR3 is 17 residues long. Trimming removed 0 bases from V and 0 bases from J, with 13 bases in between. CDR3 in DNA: TGCGCCAGCAGCCAAGAGACGGGCTGGATGAGCACAGATACGCAGTATTTT. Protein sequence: CASSQETGWMSTDTQYF.

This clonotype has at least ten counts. CDR3 sequence (DNA): TGTGCCAGCAGCTCCTTCGGCGGGGAGCTGTTTTTT. Amino acids: CASSSFGGELFF. The chain employs TRBV11-1 and TRBJ2-2; D uncertain. Trimming took 4 bases from V and 7 from J, leaving 7 bases between them. There are 12 residues in the CDR3. The germline CDR1 and CDR2 sequences are SGHAT and FQDESV (reference sequence). The whole variable domain, filled in from reference TRBV11-1 and TRBJ2-2, reads EAEVAQSPRYKITEKSQAVAFWCDPISGHATLYWYRQILGQGPELLVQFQDESVVDDSQLPKDRFSAERLKGVDSTLKIQPAELGDSAMYLCASSSFGGELFFGEGSRLTVL.

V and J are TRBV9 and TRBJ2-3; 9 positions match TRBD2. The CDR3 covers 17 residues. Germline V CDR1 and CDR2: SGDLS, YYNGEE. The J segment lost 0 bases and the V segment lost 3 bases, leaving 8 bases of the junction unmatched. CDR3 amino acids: CASSGAGGPGSTDTQYF. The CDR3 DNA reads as TGTGCCAGCAGCGGCGCGGGGGGGCCTGGAAGCACAGATACGCAGTATTTT. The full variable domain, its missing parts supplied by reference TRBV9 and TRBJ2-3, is DSGVTQTPKHLITATGQRVTLRCSPRSGDLSVYWYQQSLDQGLQFLIQYYNGEERAKGNILERFSAQQFPDLHSELNLSSLELGDSALYFCASSGAGGPGSTDTQYFGPGTRLTVL.

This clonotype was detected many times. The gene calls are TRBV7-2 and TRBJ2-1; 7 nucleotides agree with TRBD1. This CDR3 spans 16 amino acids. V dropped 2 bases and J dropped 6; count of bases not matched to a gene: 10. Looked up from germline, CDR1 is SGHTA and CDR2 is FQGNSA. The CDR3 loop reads CASSLSPGGKVNEQFF. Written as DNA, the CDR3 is TGTGCCAGCAGCTTATCCCCAGGGGGTAAGGTCAATGAGCAGTTCTTC.

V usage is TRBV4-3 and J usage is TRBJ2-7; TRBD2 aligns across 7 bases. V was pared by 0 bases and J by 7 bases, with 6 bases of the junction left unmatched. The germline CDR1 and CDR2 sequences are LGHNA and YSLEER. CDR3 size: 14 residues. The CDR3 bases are TGCGCCAGCAGCCAAGAAGCGGGGAGAGAGGAGCAGTACGTC. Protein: CASSQEAGREEQYV.

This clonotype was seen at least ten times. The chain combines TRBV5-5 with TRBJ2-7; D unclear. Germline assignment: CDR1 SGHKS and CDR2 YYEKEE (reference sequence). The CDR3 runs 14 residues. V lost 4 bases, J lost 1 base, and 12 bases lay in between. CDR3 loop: CASSRGTDSYEQYV. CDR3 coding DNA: TGTGCCAGCAGCCGTGGAACAGATTCCTACGAGCAGTACGTC.

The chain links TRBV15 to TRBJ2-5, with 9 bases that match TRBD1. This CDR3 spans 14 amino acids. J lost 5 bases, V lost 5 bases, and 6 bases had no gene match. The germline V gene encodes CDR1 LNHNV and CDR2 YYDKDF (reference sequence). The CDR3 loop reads CATSGGQGDETQYF. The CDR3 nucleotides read TGTGCCACCAGCGGGGGACAGGGAGATGAGACCCAGTACTTC.

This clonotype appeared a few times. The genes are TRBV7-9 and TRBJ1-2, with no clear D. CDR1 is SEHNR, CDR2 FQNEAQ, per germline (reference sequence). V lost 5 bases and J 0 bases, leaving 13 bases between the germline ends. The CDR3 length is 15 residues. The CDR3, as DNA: TGTGCCAGCAGCCATGTGCCAGGACCTAACTATGGCTACACCTTC. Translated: CASSHVPGPNYGYTF.

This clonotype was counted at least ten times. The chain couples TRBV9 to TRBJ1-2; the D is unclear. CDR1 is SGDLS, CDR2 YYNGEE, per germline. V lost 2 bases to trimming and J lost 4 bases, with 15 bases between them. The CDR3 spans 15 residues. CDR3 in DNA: TGTGCCAGCAGCGTGGCCACCCCCGGGCCCTATGGCTACACCTTC. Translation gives CASSVATPGPYGYTF.

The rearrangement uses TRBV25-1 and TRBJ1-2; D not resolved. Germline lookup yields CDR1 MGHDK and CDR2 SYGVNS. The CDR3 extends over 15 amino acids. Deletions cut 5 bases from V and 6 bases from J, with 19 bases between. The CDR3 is CASSPNTRATHGYTF. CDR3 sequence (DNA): TGTGCCAGCAGTCCCAATACCCGGGCTACCCATGGCTACACCTTC.

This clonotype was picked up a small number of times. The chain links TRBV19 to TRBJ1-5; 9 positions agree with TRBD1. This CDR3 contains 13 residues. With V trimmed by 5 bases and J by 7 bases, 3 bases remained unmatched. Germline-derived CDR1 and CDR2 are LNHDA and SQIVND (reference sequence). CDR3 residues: CASSAQGAQPQHF. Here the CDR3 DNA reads TGTGCCAGTAGTGCACAGGGGGCCCAGCCCCAGCATTTT.

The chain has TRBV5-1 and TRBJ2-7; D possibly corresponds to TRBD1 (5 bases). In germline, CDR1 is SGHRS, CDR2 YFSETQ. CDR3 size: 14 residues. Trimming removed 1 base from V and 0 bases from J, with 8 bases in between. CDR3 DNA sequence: TGCGCCAGCAGCTTGACGACAGTCTCCTACGAGCAGTACTTC. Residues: CASSLTTVSYEQYF.

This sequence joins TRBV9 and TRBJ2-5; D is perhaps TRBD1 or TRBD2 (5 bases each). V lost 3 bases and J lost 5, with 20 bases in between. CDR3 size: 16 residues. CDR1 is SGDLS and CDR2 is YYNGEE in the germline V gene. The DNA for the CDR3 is TGTGCCAGCAGCGACCCCGGGAAGGGGCCATTGGAGACCCAGTACTTC. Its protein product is CASSDPGKGPLETQYF.

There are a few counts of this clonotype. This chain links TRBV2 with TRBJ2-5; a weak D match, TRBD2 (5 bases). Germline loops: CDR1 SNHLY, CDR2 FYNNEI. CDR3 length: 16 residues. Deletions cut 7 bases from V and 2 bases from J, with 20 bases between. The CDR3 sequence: CASIVRGSFDQETQYF. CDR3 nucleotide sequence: TGTGCCAGCATCGTTCGGGGAAGTTTTGATCAAGAGACCCAGTACTTC.

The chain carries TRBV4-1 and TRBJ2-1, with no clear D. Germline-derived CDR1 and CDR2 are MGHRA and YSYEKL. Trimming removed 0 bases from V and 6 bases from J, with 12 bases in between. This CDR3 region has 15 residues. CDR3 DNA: TGCGCCAGCAGCCAAGATCAGTTCTCGGGCAATGAGCAGTTCTTC. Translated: CASSQDQFSGNEQFF.

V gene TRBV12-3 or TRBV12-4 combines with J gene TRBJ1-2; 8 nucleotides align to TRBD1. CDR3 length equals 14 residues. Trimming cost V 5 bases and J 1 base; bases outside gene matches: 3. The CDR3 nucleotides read TGTGCCAGCAGTCGGACAGGGATTAACTATGGCTACACCTTC. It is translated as CASSRTGINYGYTF.

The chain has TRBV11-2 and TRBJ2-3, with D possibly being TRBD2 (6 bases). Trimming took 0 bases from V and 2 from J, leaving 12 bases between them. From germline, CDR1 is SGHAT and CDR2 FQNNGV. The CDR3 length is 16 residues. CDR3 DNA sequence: TGTGCCAGCAGCTTAGATGGGGGGACGCTCACAGATACGCAGTATTTT. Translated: CASSLDGGTLTDTQYF.

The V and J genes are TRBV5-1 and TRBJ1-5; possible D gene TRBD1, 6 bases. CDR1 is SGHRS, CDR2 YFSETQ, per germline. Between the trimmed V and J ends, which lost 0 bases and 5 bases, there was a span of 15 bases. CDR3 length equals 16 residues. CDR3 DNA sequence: TGCGCCAGCAGCTTGGGGCCGGGGGCCGCCCATCAGCCCCAGCATTTT. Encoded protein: CASSLGPGAAHQPQHF.

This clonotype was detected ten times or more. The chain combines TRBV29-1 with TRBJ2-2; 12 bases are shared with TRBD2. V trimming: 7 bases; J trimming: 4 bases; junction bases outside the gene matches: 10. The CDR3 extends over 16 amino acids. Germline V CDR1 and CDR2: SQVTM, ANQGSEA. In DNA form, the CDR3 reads TGCAGCGCCCGACTAGCGGGGGAACCGGGCACCGGGGAGCTGTTTTTT. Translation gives CSARLAGEPGTGELFF.